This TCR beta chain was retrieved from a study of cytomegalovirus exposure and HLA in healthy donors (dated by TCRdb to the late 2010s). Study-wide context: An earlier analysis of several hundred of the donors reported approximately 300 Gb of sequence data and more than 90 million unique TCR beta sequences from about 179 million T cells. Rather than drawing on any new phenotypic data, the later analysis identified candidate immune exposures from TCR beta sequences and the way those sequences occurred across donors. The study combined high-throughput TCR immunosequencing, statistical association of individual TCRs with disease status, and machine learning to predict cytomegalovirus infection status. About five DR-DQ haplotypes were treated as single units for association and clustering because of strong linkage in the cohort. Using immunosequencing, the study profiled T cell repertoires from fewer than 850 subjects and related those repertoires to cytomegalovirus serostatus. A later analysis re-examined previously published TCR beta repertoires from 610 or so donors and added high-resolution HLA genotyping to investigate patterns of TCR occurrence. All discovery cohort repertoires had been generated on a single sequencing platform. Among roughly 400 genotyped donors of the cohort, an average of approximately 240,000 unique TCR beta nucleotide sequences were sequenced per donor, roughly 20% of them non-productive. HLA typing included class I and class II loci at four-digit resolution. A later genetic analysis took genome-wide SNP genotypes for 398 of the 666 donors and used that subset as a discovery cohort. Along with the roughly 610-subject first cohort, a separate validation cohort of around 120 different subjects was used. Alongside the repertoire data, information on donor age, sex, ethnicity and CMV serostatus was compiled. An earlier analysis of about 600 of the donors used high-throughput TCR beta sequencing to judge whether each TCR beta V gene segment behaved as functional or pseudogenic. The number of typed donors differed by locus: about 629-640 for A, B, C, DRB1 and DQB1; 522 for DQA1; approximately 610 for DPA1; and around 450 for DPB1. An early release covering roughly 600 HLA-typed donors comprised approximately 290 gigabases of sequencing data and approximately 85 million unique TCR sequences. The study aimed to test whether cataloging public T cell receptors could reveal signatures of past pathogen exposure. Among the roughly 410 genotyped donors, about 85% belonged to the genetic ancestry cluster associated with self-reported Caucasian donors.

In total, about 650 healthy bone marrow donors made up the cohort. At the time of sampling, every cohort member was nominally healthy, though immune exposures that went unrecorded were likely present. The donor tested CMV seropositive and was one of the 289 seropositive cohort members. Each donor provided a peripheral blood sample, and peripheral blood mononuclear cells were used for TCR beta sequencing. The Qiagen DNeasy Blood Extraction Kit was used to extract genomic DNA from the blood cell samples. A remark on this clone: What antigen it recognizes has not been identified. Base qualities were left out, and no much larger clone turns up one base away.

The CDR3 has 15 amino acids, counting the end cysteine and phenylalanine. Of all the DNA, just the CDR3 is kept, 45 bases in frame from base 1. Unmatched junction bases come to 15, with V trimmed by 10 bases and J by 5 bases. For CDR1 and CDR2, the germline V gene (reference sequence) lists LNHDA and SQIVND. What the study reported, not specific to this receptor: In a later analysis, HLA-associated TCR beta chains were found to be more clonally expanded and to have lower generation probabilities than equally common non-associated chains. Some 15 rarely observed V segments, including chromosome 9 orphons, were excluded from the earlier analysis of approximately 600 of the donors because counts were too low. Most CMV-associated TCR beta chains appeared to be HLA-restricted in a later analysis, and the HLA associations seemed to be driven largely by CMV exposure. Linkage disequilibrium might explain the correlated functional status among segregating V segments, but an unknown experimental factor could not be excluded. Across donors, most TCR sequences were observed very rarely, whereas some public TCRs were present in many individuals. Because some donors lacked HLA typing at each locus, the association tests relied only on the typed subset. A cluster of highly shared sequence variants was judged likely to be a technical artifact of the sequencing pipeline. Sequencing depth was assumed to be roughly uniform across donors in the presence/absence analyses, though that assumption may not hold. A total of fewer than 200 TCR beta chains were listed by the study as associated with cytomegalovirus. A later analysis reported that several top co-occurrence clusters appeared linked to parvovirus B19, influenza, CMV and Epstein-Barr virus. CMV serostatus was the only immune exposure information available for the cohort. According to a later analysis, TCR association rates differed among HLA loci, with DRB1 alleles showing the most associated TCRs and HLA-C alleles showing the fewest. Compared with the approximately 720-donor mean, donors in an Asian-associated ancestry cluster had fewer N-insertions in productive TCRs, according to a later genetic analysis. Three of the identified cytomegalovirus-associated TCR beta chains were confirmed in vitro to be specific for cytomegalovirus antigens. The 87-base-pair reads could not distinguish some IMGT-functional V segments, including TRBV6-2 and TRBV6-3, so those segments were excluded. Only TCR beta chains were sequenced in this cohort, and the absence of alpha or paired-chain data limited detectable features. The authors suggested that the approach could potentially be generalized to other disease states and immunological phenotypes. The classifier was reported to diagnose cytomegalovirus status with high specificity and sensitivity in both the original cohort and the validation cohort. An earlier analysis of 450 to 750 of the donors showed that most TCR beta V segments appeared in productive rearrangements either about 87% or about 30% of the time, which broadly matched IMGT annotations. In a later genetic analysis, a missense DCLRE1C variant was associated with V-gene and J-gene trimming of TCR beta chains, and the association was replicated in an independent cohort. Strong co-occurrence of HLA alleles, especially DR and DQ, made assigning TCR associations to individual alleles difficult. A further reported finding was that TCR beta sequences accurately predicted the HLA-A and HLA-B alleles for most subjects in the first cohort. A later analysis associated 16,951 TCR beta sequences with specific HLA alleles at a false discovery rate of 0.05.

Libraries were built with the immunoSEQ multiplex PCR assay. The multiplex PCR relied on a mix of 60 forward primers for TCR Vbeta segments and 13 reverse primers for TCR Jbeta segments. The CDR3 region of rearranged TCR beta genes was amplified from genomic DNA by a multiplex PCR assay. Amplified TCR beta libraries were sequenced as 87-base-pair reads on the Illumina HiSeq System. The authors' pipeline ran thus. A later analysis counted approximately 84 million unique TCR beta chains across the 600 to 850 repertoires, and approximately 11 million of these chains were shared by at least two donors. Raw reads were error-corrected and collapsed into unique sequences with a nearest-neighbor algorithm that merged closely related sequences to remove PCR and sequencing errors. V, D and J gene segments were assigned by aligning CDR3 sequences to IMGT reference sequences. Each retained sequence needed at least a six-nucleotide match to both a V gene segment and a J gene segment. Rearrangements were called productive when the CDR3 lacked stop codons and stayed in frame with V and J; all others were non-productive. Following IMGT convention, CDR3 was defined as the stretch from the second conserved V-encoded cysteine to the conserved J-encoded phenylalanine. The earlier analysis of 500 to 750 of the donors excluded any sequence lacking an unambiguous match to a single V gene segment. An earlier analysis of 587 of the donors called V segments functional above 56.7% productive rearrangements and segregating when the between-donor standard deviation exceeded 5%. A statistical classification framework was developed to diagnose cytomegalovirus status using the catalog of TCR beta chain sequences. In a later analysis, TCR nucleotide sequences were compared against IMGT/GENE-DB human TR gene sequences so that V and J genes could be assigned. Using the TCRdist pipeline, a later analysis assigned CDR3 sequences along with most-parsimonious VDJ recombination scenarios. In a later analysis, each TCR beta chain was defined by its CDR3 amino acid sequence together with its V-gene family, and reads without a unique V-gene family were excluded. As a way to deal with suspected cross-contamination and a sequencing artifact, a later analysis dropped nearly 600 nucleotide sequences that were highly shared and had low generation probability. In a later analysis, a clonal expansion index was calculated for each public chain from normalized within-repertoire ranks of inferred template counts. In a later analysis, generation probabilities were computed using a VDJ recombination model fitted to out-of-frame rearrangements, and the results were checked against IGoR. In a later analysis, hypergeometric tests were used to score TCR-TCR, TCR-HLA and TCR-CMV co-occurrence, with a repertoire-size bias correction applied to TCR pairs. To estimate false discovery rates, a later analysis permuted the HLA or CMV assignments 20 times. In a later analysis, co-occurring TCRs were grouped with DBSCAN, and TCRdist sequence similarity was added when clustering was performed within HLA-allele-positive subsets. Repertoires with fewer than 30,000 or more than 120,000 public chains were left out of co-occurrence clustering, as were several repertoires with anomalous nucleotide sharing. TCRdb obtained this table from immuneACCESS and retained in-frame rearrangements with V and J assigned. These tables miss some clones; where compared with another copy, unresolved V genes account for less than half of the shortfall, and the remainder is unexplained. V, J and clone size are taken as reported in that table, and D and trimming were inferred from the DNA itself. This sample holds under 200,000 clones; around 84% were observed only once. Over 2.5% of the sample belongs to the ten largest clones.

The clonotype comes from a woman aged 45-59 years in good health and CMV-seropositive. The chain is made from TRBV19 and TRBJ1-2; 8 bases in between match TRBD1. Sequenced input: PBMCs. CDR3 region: CATKQDRVLSYGYTF. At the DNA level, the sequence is TGTGCCACCAAACAGGACAGGGTCCTAAGTTATGGCTACACCTTC.